These T cell receptor beta chains were read from a single sample in a study of T cell repertoires in cytomegalovirus infection. No antigen has been assigned to these receptors. TCRdb reanalysed the reads using MiXCR and keeps one entry per CDR3 protein. Of about 830,000 distinct CDR3 sequences detected, over 25% appear once; the ten largest clones hold around 11%. This material consisted of cultured CD8+ T cells from PBMCs, taken from culture after CMV antigen stimulation. Every receptor here comes from a human donor in good health (CMV status not recorded). Some clones in this sample may be carry-over from other donors' samples. CDR3s include the opening cysteine and the closing phenylalanine or tryptophan. A D gene is named only where the DNA matches it firmly. The size entry is marked missing in some rows and otherwise reads once, few, many or a size class.

NA | NA | 15 | TRBJ2-1 | TRBV4-1 | TGCGCCAGCAGCCAGCTAAGGAGCATGGGCTATGAGCAGTTCTTC | CASSQLRSMGYEQFF
TRBD1 | once | 14 | TRBJ2-3 | TRBV6-1 | TGTGCCAGCAGGAGACAGGGATACACAGATACGCAGTATTTT | CASRRQGYTDTQYF
NA | few | 16 | TRBJ2-1 | TRBV7-2 | TGTGCCAGCACCTTGAGTTGGGGTGGAAACTACAATGAGCAGTTCTTC | CASTLSWGGNYNEQFF
TRBD1 | NA | 15 | TRBJ1-2 | TRBV9 | TGTGCCAGCAGCCCCTACAGGGGGAGTAACTATGGCTACACCTTC | CASSPYRGSNYGYTF
TRBD1 | few | 14 | TRBJ2-3 | TRBV12-3/TRBV12-4 | TGTGCCAGCAGTATGGGACAGGGGAGGGATACGCAGTATTTT | CASSMGQGRDTQYF
NA | few | 14 | TRBJ1-2 | TRBV6-1 | TGTGCCAGCAGTGAAGGGGGGGGAGTTGGTGGCTACACCTTC | CASSEGGGVGGYTF
NA | NA | 14 | TRBJ2-1 | TRBV27 | TGTGCCAGCAGTTTCGGGGTCCAGGGTAATGAGCAGTTCTTC | CASSFGVQGNEQFF
NA | many | 15 | TRBJ2-2 | TRBV7-2 | TGTGCCAGCAGCTTAGAGGGTCACACCGCGGGGGAGCTGTTTTTT | CASSLEGHTAGELFF
TRBD1 | few | 14 | TRBJ1-1 | TRBV7-8 | TGTGCCAGCAGCCCAGAGACAGGGTTCACTGAAGCTTTCTTT | CASSPETGFTEAFF
TRBD1 | few | 18 | TRBJ1-4 | TRBV7-9 | TGTGCCAGCAGCTTAGTAGGGACAGGGGGTGTCAACGATGAAAAACTGTTTTTT | CASSLVGTGGVNDEKLFF
NA | few | 15 | TRBJ2-3 | TRBV12-3/TRBV12-4 | TGTGCCAGCACCCCAGAATGGTCTAGCACAGATACGCAGTATTTT | CASTPEWSSTDTQYF
TRBD2 | NA | 16 | TRBJ2-3 | TRBV27 | TGTGCCAGCAGTCTACGACTAGCGGGGCCAGGGGATACGCAGTATTTT | CASSLRLAGPGDTQYF
TRBD1 | NA | 14 | TRBJ1-1 | TRBV29-1 | TGCAGCGTAGACGTAGGCCAGGGGGGGCCTGAAGCTTTCTTT | CSVDVGQGGPEAFF
TRBD1 | many | 16 | TRBJ2-1 | TRBV20-1 | TGCAGTGCTAGTGAGTCGGGGACAGGGCGTTACAATGAGCAGTTCTTC | CSASESGTGRYNEQFF
NA | NA | 15 | TRBJ2-6 | TRBV11-3 | TGTGCCAGCAGCTCGACAAGCTCTGGGGCCAACGTCCTGACTTTC | CASSSTSSGANVLTF
TRBD2 | few | 17 | TRBJ2-3 | TRBV10-3 | TGTGCCATCAGTGAGTTGGGACTAGCGGGGGGCACAGATACGCAGTATTTT | CAISELGLAGGTDTQYF
NA | many | 15 | TRBJ1-3 | TRBV7-2 | TGTGCCAGCAGCTTAAGCACGAGCTCTGGAAACACCATATATTTT | CASSLSTSSGNTIYF
NA | many | 14 | TRBJ1-1 | TRBV6-5 | TGTGCCAGCAGTTACTGGGCATCGAACACTGAAGCTTTCTTT | CASSYWASNTEAFF
NA | few | 14 | TRBJ1-1 | TRBV7-6 | TGTGCCAGCAGCTTAGTTGGGTTTAACACTGAAGCTTTCTTT | CASSLVGFNTEAFF
NA | NA | 15 | TRBJ2-2 | TRBV27 | TGTGCCAGCTATAACAGGCGGGCGGTCACCGGGGAGCTGTTTTTT | CASYNRRAVTGELFF
NA | NA | 13 | TRBJ1-1 | TRBV14 | TGTGCCAGCAGCCAATTCCAGGGCTCTGAAGCTTTCTTT | CASSQFQGSEAFF
TRBD1 | once | 17 | TRBJ2-1 | TRBV7-3 | TGTACCAGCAGCTCCCGCCTCGGGACAGGGTTTGGCCATGAGCAGTTCTTC | CTSSSRLGTGFGHEQFF
NA | NA | 14 | TRBJ1-1 | TRBV5-1 | TGCGCCAGCAGTTCGGACAGCTGGAACACTGAAGCTTTCTTT | CASSSDSWNTEAFF
NA | NA | 13 | TRBJ1-2 | TRBV6-1 | TGTGCCAGCAGTGCTGGGGGCTACGATGGCTACACCTTC | CASSAGGYDGYTF
NA | many | 13 | TRBJ1-2 | TRBV5-1 | TGCGCCAGCAGCTTGGAGTCGGCCTATGGCTACACCTTC | CASSLESAYGYTF
TRBD2 | once | 17 | TRBJ2-5 | TRBV7-3 | TGTGCCAGCAGCCTCCCGGCGGCCGGACTAGGGCAAGAGACCCAGTACTTC | CASSLPAAGLGQETQYF
NA | many | 12 | TRBJ1-2 | TRBV6-6 | TGTGCCAGCAGTGCCGACACCTATGGCTACACCTTC | CASSADTYGYTF
NA | NA | 14 | TRBJ2-3 | TRBV29-1 | TGCAGCGTTGAATCGGCAGCAGTTTGGAATACGCAGTATTTT | CSVESAAVWNTQYF
NA | few | 13 | TRBJ2-1 | TRBV11-1 | TGTGCCAGCAGACGACCCCCGGGGGATGAGCAGTTCTTC | CASRRPPGDEQFF
TRBD1 | few | 12 | TRBJ1-1 | TRBV19 | TGTGCCAGTACCTCGACAGGGAGCCCAGCTTTCTTT | CASTSTGSPAFF
TRBD2 | few | 15 | TRBJ2-7 | TRBV7-8 | TGTGCCAGCAGCCGCGGGACTAGCGTTACCTACGAGCAGTACTTC | CASSRGTSVTYEQYF
NA | few | 14 | TRBJ1-2 | TRBV4-3 | TGCGCCAGCAGCCAAGATAGAGGGCAGTTTGGCTACACTTTC | CASSQDRGQFGYTF
TRBD1 | NA | 14 | TRBJ2-1 | TRBV29-1 | TGCAGCGTTGCCTCCGGGACAGAGAGCAATGAGCAGTTCTTC | CSVASGTESNEQFF
NA | many | 15 | TRBJ1-1 | TRBV7-6 | TGTGCCAGCAGCTTAGAGGGGGGTCTCAGCGCTGAAGCTTTCTTT | CASSLEGGLSAEAFF
NA | few | 11 | TRBJ1-1 | TRBV19 | TGTGCCAGTAGTATTACGCTAGAAGCTTTCTTT | CASSITLEAFF
TRBD1 | few | 15 | TRBJ1-2 | TRBV25-1 | TGTGCCAGCAGTGAATCAACAGGGGTTAACTATGGCTACACCTTC | CASSESTGVNYGYTF
TRBD2 | NA | 16 | TRBJ2-1 | TRBV12-3/TRBV12-4 | TGTGCCAGCAGCCGGGGCGGGGGGATTCCCGGCAATGAGCAGTTCTTC | CASSRGGGIPGNEQFF
NA | once | 15 | TRBJ1-4 | TRBV25-1 | TGTGCCAGCAGTGAAATCAGATATGGCAATGAAAAACTGTTTTTT | CASSEIRYGNEKLFF
TRBD1 | few | 17 | TRBJ2-3 | TRBV10-3 | TGTGCCATCAGTGAGGGAGGCGGGACAGGGATCGGAGATACGCAGTATTTT | CAISEGGGTGIGDTQYF
TRBD1 | NA | 17 | TRBJ2-7 | TRBV6-1 | TGTGCCAGCAGTTTCCGGGACAGGGGGCGAGGGTCCTACGAGCAGTACTTC | CASSFRDRGRGSYEQYF
TRBD1 | NA | 15 | TRBJ1-2 | TRBV20-1 | TGCAGTGCTAACACCCAGGGGGCGCAGAACTATGGCTACACCTTC | CSANTQGAQNYGYTF